This TCR beta chain was identified in a study of shared clonotypes between healthy human individuals. A remark on this clone: The sample has other DNA sequences that encode this CDR3 too.

The study ran the assay at deep level. The method was immunoSEQ multiplex PCR; TCRdb's version includes in-frame clones alone and lacks a portion of them. The sample includes 2 million to 2.5 million clones, approximately 90% of them seen just once. Germline assignment: CDR1 LGHNT and CDR2 FRNRAP. This CDR3 spans 16 amino acids. Germline trimming cut 1 base from V and 0 bases from J; bases unmatched to any gene: 2. This TCR derives from a man between 18 and 35 years old in good health. Some clones in this sample may be carry-over from other donors' samples. This sequence joins TRBV12-5 and TRBJ2-3, with 9 nucleotides matching TRBD2. Sequences were obtained from naive CD4+ T cells from PBMCs. Subset in this sample: CD45RA+ positively selected. The CDR3 DNA is TGTGCTAGTGGTTTGGGACTAGCGGAGAGCACAGATACGCAGTATTTT. It is translated as CASGLGLAESTDTQYF.